These T cell receptor beta chains were read from a single sample in a study of blood T cell repertoires in COVID-19. Method: immunoSEQ multiplex PCR; TCRdb's copy keeps in-frame clones and lacks some. The table records about 170,000 clones, about 86% of them present only once. The specimen sequenced was peripheral blood. All receptors come from a woman aged 55-70 years with COVID-19, enrolled during active disease. Each CDR3 is given with its conserved first and last residue. Fields, in order: V gene, clone size, D gene, J gene, CDR3 protein, CDR3 DNA. D genes are given only for firm matches. Clone size is shown for a subset of rows, as once, few, many or a class of expanded clone.

TRBV5-1	-	TRBD1	TRBJ1-1	CASSGNRGLAEAFF	TGCGCCAGCAGCGGAAACAGGGGCCTGGCTGAAGCTTTCTTT
TRBV28	once	TRBD2	TRBJ2-2	CASRRTSGNTGELFF	TGTGCCAGCAGACGGACTAGCGGGAACACCGGGGAGCTGTTTTTT
TRBV24-1	-	-	TRBJ1-1	CATSDIDGMEAFF	TGTGCCACCAGTGACATTGACGGGATGGAAGCTTTCTTT
TRBV9	few	TRBD2	TRBJ2-1	CASSQGVAGGNEQFF	TGTGCCAGCAGCCAGGGGGTAGCGGGAGGCAATGAGCAGTTCTTC
TRBV7-2	-	-	TRBJ2-5	CASSLTGSQETQYF	TGTGCCAGCAGCCTTACAGGGTCCCAAGAGACCCAGTACTTC
TRBV3-1/TRBV3-2	once	-	TRBJ1-1	CASSQEGGSTEAFF	TGTGCCAGCAGCCAAGAGGGTGGGAGCACTGAAGCTTTCTTT
TRBV20-1	-	-	TRBJ1-1	CSATTAEAFF	TGCAGTGCTACGACAGCAGAAGCTTTCTTT
TRBV7-9	-	-	TRBJ2-7	CASSLAGGAYEQYF	TGTGCCAGCAGCTTAGCGGGGGGAGCATACGAGCAGTACTTC
TRBV5-1	-	-	TRBJ1-3	CASSLGVSGNTIYF	TGCGCCAGCAGCTTGGGAGTCTCTGGAAACACCATATATTTT
TRBV5-6	few	-	TRBJ2-3	CASSFPSHTQYF	TGTGCCAGCAGCTTCCCGAGTCATACGCAGTATTTT
TRBV7-3	-	-	TRBJ2-4	CASSLKQQLAKNIQYF	TGTGCCAGCAGCTTAAAACAGCAACTAGCCAAAAACATTCAGTACTTC
TRBV7-7	-	TRBD1	TRBJ2-5	CASSGGQGETQYF	TGTGCTAGCAGCGGTGGACAGGGGGAGACCCAGTACTTC
TRBV6-5	few	-	TRBJ1-5	CASSWAGSNQPQHF	TGTGCCAGCAGTTGGGCGGGGAGCAATCAGCCCCAGCATTTT
TRBV7-2	-	-	TRBJ1-5	CASSQGMGFNQPQHF	TGTGCCAGCAGCCAGGGCATGGGCTTCAATCAGCCCCAGCATTTT
TRBV9	-	TRBD1	TRBJ1-2	CASSVGTGGASYTF	TGTGCCAGCAGCGTAGGGACAGGGGGCGCAAGCTACACCTTC
TRBV6-5	-	-	TRBJ2-1	CAIKGADFGSEQFF	TGTGCCATCAAAGGGGCCGACTTTGGCTCTGAGCAGTTCTTC
TRBV29-1	-	-	TRBJ2-2	CSVEDSTNTGELFF	TGCAGCGTTGAAGACAGTACGAACACCGGGGAGCTGTTTTTT
TRBV16	once	-	TRBJ1-5	CASSPTRAAGQPQHF	TGTGCCAGCAGCCCTACACGGGCGGCGGGTCAGCCCCAGCATTTT
TRBV9	-	-	TRBJ2-4	CASSVSSAKNIQYF	TGTGCCAGCAGCGTATCTAGCGCCAAAAACATTCAGTACTTC
TRBV5-6	once	TRBD1	TRBJ1-4	CASSLGQGLNEKLFF	TGTGCCAGCAGCTTGGGACAGGGTCTTAATGAAAAACTGTTTTTT
TRBV19	-	TRBD1	TRBJ1-5	CASSSRGTANQPQHF	TGTGCCAGTAGTAGCCGTGGGACAGCGAATCAGCCCCAGCATTTT
TRBV9	-	TRBD1	TRBJ1-3	CASSVMAPTGTGNTIYF	TGTGCCAGCAGCGTAATGGCCCCGACAGGGACTGGAAACACCATATATTTT
TRBV11-3	-	TRBD1	TRBJ2-7	CASSLGQGFHEQYF	TGTGCCAGCAGCTTGGGACAGGGGTTCCACGAGCAGTACTTC
TRBV6-5	-	TRBD1	TRBJ2-7	CASSLQGPTYEQYF	TGTGCCAGCAGTCTACAGGGGCCAACCTACGAGCAGTACTTC
TRBV9	-	TRBD1	TRBJ2-7	CASSLLDRPYEQYF	TGTGCCAGCAGCCTATTGGACAGGCCCTACGAGCAGTACTTC
TRBV28	-	TRBD1	TRBJ2-7	CASRATGTGYEQYF	TGTGCCAGCAGAGCTACCGGGACAGGCTACGAGCAGTACTTC
TRBV24-1	-	-	TRBJ1-5	CATSARIVTNQPQHF	TGTGCCACCAGTGCCAGGATCGTTACCAATCAGCCCCAGCATTTT
TRBV10-1	-	TRBD1	TRBJ2-1	CASSPVGQGAVDNEQFF	TGCGCCAGCAGCCCGGTAGGACAGGGGGCAGTGGACAATGAGCAGTTCTTC
TRBV5-1	-	TRBD2	TRBJ2-3	CASSTGLAGKDTQYF	TGCGCCAGCAGCACGGGACTAGCGGGAAAGGATACGCAGTATTTT
TRBV7-3	-	-	TRBJ2-1	CASSLVGSNNEQFF	TGTGCCAGCAGCTTAGTTGGCTCCAACAATGAGCAGTTCTTC
TRBV10-2	once	-	TRBJ2-1	CASSESPSSYNEQFF	TGCGCCAGCAGTGAGTCACCGAGCTCCTACAATGAGCAGTTCTTC
TRBV19	-	TRBD1	TRBJ1-3	CASSIFLVGTAGNTIYF	TGTGCCAGTAGTATATTTCTTGTCGGGACAGCTGGAAACACCATATATTTT